Below, 6 T cell receptor beta chains from the same sample are listed, as sequenced in a study of blood T cells in healthy people across ages. Next came a second PCR, run for about 7 to 12 cycles, which used a sample-barcoded 5' primer along with a J-beta primer mix. TCRdb analysed the 5' RACE reads with MiXCR anew, one entry per CDR3 protein. Among some 1,000,000 distinct CDR3 sequences listed, under 30% were seen once. These data were likewise used in another study, on T cells of mothers and their children.

Source material: blood. The source of these receptors is a girl aged 2 to 10 in good health.

This chain joins TRBV18 and TRBJ2-5; D is undetermined. The end of the DNA aligns better with TRBJ2-7, so the J call may be wrong. CDR3 length: 12 residues. Germline V gene lookup returns CDR1 KGHSH and CDR2 LQKENI. CDR3 residues: CASSPRPVEQYF. CDR3 DNA sequence: TGTGCCAGCTCACCACGACCAGTCGAGCAGTACTTC.

This clonotype was seen a handful of times. The CDR3 DNA reads TGCAGTGCTCCCGGGACAGGTGAAAAACTGTTTTTT. Its translation is CSAPGTGEKLFF. The chain has TRBV20-1 and TRBJ1-4, with 8 bases that match TRBD1. J gave up 7 bases and V 5 bases, and 3 bases lay outside the gene matches. The CDR3 runs to 12 residues. The germline V gene encodes CDR1 DFQATT and CDR2 SNEGSKA (reference sequence).

This clonotype was seen a few times. The gene calls are TRBV6-1 and TRBJ2-1; the D is unclear. Germline V gene sequence: CDR1 MNHNS, CDR2 SASEGT. CDR3 length: 11 amino acids. The V gene lost 1 base and the J gene lost 13 bases, with 8 bases spanning the gap. In DNA, the CDR3 is TGTGCCAGCAGTGAAGGGACGGTACAGTTCTTC. Translation: CASSEGTVQFF.

This clonotype was detected a few times. The rearrangement joins TRBV12-3 or TRBV12-4 to TRBJ2-7, with D possibly being TRBD2 (5 bases). Between the trimmed V and J ends, which lost 2 bases and 5 bases, there was a span of 13 bases. The CDR3 spans 14 residues. The CDR3 sequence: CASSLSLAQDEQYF. Written as DNA, the CDR3 is TGTGCCAGCAGTTTATCCCTAGCTCAGGACGAGCAGTACTTC.

This chain joins TRBV20-1 and TRBJ2-1; TRBD1 is a possible D gene (5 bases). The germline CDR1 and CDR2 sequences are DFQATT and SNEGSKA (reference sequence). The CDR3 has 14 amino acids. Trimming stripped 3 bases from V and 7 bases from J, with 16 bases between. The DNA of the CDR3 is TGCAGTGCTAGTTTGGACAATACGAGAAATGAGCAGTTCTTC. Translated, it gives CSASLDNTRNEQFF.

The sample holds a few counts of this clonotype. The V call is TRBV6-1, the J call TRBJ2-5, with 8 bases fitting TRBD2. The CDR3 sequence is 13 residues long. Per germline, CDR1 MNHNS and CDR2 SASEGT. The V and J ends lost 6 bases and 2 bases, in that order; junction bases with no gene match: 2. Here the CDR3 reads CASRASGQETQYF. Written as DNA, the CDR3 is TGTGCCAGCAGAGCTAGCGGGCAAGAGACCCAGTACTTC.